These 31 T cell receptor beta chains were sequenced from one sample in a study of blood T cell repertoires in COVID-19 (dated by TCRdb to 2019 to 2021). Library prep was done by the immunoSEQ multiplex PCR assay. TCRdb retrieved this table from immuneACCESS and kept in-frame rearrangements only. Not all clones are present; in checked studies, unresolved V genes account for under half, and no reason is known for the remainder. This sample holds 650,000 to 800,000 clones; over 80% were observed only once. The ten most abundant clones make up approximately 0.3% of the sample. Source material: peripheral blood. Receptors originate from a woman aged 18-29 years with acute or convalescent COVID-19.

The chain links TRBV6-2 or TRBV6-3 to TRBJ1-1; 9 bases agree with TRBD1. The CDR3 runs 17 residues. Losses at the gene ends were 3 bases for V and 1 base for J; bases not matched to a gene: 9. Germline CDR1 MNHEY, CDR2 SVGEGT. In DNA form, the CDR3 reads TGTGCCAGCAGTTATTCCGGGACAGGGACTGGGAACACTGAAGCTTTCTTT. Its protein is CASSYSGTGTGNTEAFF.

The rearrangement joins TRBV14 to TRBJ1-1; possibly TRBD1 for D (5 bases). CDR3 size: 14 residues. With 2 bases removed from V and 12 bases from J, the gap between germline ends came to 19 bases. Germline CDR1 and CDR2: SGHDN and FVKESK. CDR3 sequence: CASSQFGRAWETFF. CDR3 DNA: TGTGCCAGCAGCCAATTCGGCAGGGCCTGGGAAACTTTCTTT.

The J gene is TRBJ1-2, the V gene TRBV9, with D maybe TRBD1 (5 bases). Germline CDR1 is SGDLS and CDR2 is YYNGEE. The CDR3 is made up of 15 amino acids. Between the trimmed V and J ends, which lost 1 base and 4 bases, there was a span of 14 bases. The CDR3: CASSVPSGGSYGYTF. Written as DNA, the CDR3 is TGTGCCAGCAGCGTACCCAGCGGGGGATCCTATGGCTACACCTTC.

CDR3: CASSPDPGAVQPQHF. The CDR3 nucleotides read TGTGCCAGCTCACCAGATCCAGGGGCGGTTCAGCCCCAGCATTTT. The chain is built from TRBV18 and TRBJ1-5; TRBD1 is a possible D gene (6 bases). V lost 2 bases and J lost 6, with 14 bases in between. Per germline, CDR1 KGHSH and CDR2 LQKENI. The CDR3 extends over 15 amino acids.

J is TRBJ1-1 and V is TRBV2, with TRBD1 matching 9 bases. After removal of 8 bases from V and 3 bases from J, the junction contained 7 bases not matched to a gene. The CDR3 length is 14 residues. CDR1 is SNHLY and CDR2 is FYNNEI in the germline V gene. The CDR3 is CASQNRGQDTEAFF. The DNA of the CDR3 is TGTGCCAGCCAAAACAGGGGGCAGGACACTGAAGCTTTCTTT.

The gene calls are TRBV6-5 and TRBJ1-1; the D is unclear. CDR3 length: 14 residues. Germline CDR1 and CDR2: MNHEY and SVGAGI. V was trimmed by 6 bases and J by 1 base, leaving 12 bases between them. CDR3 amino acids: CASRCPGRNTEAFF. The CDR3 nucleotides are TGTGCCAGCAGATGTCCTGGGAGGAACACTGAAGCTTTCTTT.

CDR3 in amino acids: CAEGEGGGTDTQYF. The CDR3 coding sequence is TGTGCCGAGGGAGAGGGGGGGGGCACAGATACGCAGTATTTT. V is TRBV28 and J is TRBJ2-3; D is perhaps TRBD2 (7 bases). The ends were cut back, 11 bases at V and 1 base at J, with 16 bases in the middle. Per the germline V gene, CDR1 is MDHEN and CDR2 is SYDVKM. The CDR3 is 14 residues long. The whole variable domain, remainder taken from reference TRBV28 and TRBJ2-3, is DVKVTQSSRYLVKRTGEKVFLECVQDMDHENMFWYRQDPGLGLRLIYFSYDVKMKEKGDIPEGYSVSREKKERFSLILESASTNQTSMYLCAEGEGGGTDTQYFGPGTRLTVL.

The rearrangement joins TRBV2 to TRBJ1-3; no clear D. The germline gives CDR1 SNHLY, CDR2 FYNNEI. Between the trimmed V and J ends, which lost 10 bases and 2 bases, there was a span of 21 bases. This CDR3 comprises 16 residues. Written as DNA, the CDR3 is TGTGCCATCCGAGGGTCGGTCGGTATCCCTGGAAACACCATATATTTT. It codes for CAIRGSVGIPGNTIYF.

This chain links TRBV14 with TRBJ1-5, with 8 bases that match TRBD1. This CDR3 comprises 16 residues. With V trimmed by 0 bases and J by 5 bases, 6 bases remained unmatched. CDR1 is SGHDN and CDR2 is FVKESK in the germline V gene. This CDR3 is CASSQDRTGWYQPQHF. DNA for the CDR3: TGTGCCAGCAGCCAAGATAGGACAGGGTGGTATCAGCCCCAGCATTTT.

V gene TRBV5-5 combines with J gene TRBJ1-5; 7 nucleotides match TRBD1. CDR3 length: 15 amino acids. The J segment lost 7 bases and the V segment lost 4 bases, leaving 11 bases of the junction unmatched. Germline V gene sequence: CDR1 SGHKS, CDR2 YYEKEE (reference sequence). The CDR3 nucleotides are TGTGCCAGCAGCAGGGACAGTTCCTTGGACCAGCCCCAGCATTTT. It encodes CASSRDSSLDQPQHF.

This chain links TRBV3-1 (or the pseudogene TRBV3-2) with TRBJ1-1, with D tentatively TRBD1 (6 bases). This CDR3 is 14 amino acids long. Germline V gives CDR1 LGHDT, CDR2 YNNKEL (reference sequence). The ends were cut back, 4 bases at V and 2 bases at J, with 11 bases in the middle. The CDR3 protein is CASSPRTANTEAFF. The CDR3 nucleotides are TGTGCCAGCAGCCCCCGGACAGCTAACACTGAAGCTTTCTTT.

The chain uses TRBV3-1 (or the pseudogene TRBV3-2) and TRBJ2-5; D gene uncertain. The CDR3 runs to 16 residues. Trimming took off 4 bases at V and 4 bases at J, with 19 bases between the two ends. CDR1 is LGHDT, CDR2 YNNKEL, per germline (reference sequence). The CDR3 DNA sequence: TGTGCCAGCAGCCCCTCTGGGTTGCAGCGCGGAGAGACCCAGTACTTC. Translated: CASSPSGLQRGETQYF.

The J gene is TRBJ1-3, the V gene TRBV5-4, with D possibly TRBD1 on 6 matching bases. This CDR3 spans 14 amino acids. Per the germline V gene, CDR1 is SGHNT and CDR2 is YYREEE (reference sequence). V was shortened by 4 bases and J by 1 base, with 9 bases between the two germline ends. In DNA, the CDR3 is TGTGCCAGCAGCCACCAGGGGTCTGGAAACACCATATATTTT. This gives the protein CASSHQGSGNTIYF.

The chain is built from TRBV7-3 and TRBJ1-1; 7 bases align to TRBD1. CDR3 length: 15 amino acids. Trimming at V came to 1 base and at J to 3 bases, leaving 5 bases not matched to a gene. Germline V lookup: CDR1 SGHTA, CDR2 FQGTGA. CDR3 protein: CASSLRGRGYTEAFF. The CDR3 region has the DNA TGTGCCAGCAGCTTAAGGGGCAGGGGGTACACTGAAGCTTTCTTT.

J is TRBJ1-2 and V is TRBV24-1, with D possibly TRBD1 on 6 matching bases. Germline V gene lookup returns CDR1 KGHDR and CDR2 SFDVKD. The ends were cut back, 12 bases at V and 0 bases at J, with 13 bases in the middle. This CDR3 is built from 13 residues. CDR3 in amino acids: CAPQGTSNYGYTF. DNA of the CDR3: TGTGCCCCCCAGGGGACCTCTAACTATGGCTACACCTTC.

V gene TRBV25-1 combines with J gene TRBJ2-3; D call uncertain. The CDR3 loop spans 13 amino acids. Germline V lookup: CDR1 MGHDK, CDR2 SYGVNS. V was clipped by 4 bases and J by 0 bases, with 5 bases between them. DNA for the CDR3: TGTGCCAGCAGTGTGGGCAGCACAGATACGCAGTATTTT. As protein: CASSVGSTDTQYF.

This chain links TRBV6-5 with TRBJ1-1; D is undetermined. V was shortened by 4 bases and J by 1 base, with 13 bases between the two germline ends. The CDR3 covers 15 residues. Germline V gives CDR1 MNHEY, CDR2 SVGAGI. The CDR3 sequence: CASSSLGGRNTEAFF. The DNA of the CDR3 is TGTGCCAGCAGTTCGCTCGGAGGTAGGAACACTGAAGCTTTCTTT.

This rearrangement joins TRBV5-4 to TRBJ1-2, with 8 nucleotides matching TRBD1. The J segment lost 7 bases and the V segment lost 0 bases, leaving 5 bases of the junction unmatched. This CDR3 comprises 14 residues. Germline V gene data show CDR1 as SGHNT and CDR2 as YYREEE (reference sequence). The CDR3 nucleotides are TGTGCCAGCAGCTTGGGGACAGGGTTGCGTGGCTACACCTTC. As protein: CASSLGTGLRGYTF.

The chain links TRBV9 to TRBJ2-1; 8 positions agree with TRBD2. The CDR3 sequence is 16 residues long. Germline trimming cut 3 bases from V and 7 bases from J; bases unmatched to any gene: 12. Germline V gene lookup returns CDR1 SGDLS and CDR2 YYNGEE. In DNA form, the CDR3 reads TGTGCCAGCAGCGACCTTGGGGCGGGGGGAATGAATGAGCAGTTCTTC. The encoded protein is CASSDLGAGGMNEQFF. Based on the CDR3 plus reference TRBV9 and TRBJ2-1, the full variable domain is DSGVTQTPKHLITATGQRVTLRCSPRSGDLSVYWYQQSLDQGLQFLIQYYNGEERAKGNILERFSAQQFPDLHSELNLSSLELGDSALYFCASSDLGAGGMNEQFFGPGTRLTVL.

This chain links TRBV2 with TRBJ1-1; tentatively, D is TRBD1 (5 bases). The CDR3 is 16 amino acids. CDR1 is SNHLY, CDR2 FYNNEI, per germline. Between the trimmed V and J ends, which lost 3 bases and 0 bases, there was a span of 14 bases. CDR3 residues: CASSEGFRQMNTEAFF. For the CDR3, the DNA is TGTGCCAGCAGTGAGGGCTTTCGACAGATGAACACTGAAGCTTTCTTT.

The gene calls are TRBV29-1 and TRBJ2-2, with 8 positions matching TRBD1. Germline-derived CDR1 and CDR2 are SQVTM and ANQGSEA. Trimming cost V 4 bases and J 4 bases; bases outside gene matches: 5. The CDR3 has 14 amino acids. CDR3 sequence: CSVARTGSTGELFF. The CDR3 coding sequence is TGCAGCGTTGCAAGGACAGGGTCCACCGGGGAGCTGTTTTTT.

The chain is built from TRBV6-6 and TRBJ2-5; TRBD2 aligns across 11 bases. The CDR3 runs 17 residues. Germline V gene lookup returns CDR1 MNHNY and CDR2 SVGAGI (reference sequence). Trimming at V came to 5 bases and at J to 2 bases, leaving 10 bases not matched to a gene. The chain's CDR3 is CASSRLAGTPTQETQYF. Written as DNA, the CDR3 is TGTGCCAGCAGTCGACTAGCGGGGACTCCTACTCAAGAGACCCAGTACTTC.

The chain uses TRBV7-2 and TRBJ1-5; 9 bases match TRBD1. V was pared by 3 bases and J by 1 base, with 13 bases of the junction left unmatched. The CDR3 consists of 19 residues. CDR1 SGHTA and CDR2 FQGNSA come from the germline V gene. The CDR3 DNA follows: TGTGCCAGCAGCTTCAACGGCCGACAGGGGGGTATGAGCAATCAGCCCCAGCATTTT. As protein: CASSFNGRQGGMSNQPQHF.

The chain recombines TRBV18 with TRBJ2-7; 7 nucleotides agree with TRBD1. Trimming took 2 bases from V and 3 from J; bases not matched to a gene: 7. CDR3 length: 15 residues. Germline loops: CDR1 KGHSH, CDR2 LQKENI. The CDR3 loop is CASSPTGTAFYEQYF. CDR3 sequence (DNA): TGTGCCAGCTCACCAACGGGGACAGCTTTCTACGAGCAGTACTTC.

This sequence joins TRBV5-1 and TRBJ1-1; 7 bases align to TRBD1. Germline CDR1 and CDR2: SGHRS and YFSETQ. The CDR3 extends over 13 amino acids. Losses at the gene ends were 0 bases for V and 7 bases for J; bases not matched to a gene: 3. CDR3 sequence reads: CASSLGGTVEAFF. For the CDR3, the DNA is TGCGCCAGCAGCTTGGGAGGGACAGTTGAAGCTTTCTTT. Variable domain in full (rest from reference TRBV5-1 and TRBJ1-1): KAGVTQTPRYLIKTRGQQVTLSCSPISGHRSVSWYQQTPGQGLQFLFEYFSETQRNKGNFPGRFSGRQFSNSRSEMNVSTLELGDSALYLCASSLGGTVEAFFGQGTRLTVV.

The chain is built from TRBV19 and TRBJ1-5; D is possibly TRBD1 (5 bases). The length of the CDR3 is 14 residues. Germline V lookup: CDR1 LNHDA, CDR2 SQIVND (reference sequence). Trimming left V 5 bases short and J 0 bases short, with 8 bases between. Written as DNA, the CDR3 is TGTGCCAGTAGTTCCAGGGATAGCAATCAGCCCCAGCATTTT. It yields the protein CASSSRDSNQPQHF.

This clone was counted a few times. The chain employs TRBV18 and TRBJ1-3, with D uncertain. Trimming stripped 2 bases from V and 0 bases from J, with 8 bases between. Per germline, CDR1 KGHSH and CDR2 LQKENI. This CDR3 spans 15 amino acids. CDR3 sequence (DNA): TGTGCCAGCTCACCAGACAACCTCTCTGGAAACACCATATATTTT. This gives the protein CASSPDNLSGNTIYF.

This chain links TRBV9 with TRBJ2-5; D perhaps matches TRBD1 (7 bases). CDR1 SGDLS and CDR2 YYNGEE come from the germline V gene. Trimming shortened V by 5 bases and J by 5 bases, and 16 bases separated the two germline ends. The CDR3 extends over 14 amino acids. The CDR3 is CASSNGGGDETQYF. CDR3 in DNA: TGTGCCAGCAGTAACGGAGGGGGCGATGAGACCCAGTACTTC.

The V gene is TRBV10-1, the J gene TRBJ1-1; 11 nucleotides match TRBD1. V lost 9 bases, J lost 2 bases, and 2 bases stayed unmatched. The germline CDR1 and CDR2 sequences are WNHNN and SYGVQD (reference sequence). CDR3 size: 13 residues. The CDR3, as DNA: TGCGCCAGGGGGACAGGGGGAAACACTGAAGCTTTCTTT. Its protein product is CARGTGGNTEAFF.

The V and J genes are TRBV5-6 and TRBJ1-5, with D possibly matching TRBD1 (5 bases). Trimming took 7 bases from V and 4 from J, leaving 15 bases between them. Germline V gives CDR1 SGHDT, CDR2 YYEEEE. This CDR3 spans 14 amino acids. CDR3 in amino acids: CASGYGTANQPQHF. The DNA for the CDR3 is TGTGCCAGCGGCTACGGGACTGCAAATCAGCCCCAGCATTTT.

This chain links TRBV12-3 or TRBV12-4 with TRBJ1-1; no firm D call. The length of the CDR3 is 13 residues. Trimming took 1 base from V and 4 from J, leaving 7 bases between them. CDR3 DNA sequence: TGTGCCAGCAGTTTAGTCCCAATCACTGAAGCTTTCTTT. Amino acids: CASSLVPITEAFF.